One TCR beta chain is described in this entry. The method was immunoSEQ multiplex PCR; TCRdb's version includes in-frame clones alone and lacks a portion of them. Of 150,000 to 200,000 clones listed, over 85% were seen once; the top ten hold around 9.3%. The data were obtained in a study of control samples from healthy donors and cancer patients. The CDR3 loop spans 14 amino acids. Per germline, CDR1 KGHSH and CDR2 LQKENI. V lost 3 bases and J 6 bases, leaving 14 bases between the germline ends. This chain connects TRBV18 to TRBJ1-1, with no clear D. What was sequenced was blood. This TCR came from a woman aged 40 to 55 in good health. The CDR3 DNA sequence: TGTGCCAGCTCACCCCGTGGGGTCGGTTCTGAAGCTTTCTTT. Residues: CASSPRGVGSEAFF.